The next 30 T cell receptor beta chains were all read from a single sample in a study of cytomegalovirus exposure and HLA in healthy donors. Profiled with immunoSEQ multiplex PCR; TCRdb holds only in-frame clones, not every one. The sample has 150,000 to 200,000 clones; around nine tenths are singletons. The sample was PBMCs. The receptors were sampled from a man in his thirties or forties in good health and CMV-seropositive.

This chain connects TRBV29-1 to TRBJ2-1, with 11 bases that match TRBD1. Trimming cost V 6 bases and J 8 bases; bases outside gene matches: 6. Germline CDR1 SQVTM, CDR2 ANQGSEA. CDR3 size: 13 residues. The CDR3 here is CSVGQGVNYEQFF. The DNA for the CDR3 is TGCAGCGTGGGACAGGGGGTTAATTATGAGCAGTTCTTC.

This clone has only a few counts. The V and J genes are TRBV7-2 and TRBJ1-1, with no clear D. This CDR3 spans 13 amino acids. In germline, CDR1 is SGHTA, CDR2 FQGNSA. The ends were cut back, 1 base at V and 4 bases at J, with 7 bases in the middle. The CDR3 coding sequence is TGTGCCAGCAGCTTAGGGGCGACCACTGAAGCTTTCTTT. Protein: CASSLGATTEAFF.

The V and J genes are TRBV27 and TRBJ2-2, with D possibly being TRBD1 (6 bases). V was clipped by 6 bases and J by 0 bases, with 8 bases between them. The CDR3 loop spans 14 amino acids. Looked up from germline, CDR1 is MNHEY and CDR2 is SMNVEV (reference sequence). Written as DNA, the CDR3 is TGTGCCAGCAGAACAGGGACGAACACCGGGGAGCTGTTTTTT. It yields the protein CASRTGTNTGELFF.

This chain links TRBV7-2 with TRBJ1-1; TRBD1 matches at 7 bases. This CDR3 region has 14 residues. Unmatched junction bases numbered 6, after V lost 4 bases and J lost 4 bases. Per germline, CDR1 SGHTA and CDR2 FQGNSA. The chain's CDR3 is CASSWMGQTTEAFF. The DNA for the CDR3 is TGTGCCAGCAGCTGGATGGGACAGACCACTGAAGCTTTCTTT.

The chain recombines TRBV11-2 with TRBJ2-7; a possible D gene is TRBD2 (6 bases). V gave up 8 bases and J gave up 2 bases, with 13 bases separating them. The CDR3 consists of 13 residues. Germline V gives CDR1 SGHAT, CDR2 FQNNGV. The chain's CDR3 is CASGIGGAYEQYF. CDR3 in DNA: TGTGCCAGCGGAATTGGCGGGGCCTACGAGCAGTACTTC.

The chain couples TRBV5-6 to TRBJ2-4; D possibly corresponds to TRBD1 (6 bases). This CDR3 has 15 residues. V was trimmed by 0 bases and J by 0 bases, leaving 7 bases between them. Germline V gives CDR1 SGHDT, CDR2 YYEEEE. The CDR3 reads CASSLGGGAKNIQYF. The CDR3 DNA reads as TGTGCCAGCAGCTTGGGAGGGGGAGCCAAAAACATTCAGTACTTC.

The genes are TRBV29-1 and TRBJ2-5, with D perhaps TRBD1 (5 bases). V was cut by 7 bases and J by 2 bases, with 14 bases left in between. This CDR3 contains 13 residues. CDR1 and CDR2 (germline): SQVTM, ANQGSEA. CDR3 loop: CSASKGRQETQYF. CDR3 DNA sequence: TGCAGCGCCTCTAAGGGGCGACAAGAGACCCAGTACTTC.

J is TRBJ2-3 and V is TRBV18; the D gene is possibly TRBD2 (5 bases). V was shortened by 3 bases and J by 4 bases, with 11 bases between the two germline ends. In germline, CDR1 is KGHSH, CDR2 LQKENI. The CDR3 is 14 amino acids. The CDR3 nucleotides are TGTGCCAGCTCACCTAGGCTAGCCGCAGATACGCAGTATTTT. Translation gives CASSPRLAADTQYF.

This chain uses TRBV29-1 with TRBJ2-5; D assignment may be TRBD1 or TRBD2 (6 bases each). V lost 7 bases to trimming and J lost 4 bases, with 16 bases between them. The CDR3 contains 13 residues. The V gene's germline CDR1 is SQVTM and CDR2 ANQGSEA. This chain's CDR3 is CSAEGGRLETQYF. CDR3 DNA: TGCAGCGCCGAAGGGGGGCGGTTAGAGACCCAGTACTTC. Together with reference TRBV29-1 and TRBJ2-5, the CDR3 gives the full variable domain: SAVISQKPSRDICQRGTSLTIQCQVDSQVTMMFWYRQQPGQSLTLIATANQGSEATYESGFVIDKFPISRPNLTFSTLTVSNMSPEDSSIYLCSAEGGRLETQYFGPGTRLLVL.

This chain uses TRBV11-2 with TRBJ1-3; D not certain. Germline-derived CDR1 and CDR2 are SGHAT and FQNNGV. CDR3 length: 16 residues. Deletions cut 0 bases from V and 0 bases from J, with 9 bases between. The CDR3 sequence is CASSLDRSHSGNTIYF. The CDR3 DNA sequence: TGTGCCAGCAGCTTAGATCGCAGCCACTCTGGAAACACCATATATTTT.

The CDR3 DNA sequence: TGTGCCAGCAGCTTAGGACAATCGAGCGAGCAGTACTTC. This translates into CASSLGQSSEQYF. The chain couples TRBV13 to TRBJ2-7; D gene unclear. V was shortened by 0 bases and J by 6 bases, with 9 bases between the two germline ends. The CDR3 sequence is 13 residues long. Germline V gives CDR1 PRHDT, CDR2 FYEKMQ (reference sequence).

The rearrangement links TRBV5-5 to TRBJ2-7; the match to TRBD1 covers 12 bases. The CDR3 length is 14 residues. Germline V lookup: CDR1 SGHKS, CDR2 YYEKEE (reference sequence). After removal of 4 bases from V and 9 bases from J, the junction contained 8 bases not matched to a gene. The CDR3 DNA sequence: TGTGCCAGCAGCGGCGGGACAGGGGGCGCGGGGCAGTACTTC. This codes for CASSGGTGGAGQYF.

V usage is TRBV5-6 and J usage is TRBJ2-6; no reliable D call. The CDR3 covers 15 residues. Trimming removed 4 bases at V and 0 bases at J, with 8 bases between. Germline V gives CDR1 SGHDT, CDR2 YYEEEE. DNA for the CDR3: TGTGCCAGCAGCGTAAAGAGCTCTGGGGCCAACGTCCTGACTTTC. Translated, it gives CASSVKSSGANVLTF.

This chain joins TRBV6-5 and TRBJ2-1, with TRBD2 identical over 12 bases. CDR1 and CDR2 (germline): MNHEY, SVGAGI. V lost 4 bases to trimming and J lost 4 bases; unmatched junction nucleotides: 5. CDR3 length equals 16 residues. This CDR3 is CASSFRTSGIYNEQFF. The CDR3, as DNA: TGTGCCAGCAGTTTCCGGACTAGCGGGATATACAATGAGCAGTTCTTC.

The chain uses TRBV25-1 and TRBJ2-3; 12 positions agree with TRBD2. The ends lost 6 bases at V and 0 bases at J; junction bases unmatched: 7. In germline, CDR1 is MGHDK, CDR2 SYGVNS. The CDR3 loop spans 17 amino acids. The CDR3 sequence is CASRTSGGPLSTDTQYF. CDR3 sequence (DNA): TGTGCCAGCAGGACTAGCGGGGGACCCCTGAGCACAGATACGCAGTATTTT. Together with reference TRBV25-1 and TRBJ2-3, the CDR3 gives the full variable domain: EADIYQTPRYLVIGTGKKITLECSQTMGHDKMYWYQQDPGMELHLIHYSYGVNSTEKGDLSSESTVSRIRTEHFPLTLESARPSHTSQYLCASRTSGGPLSTDTQYFGPGTRLTVL.

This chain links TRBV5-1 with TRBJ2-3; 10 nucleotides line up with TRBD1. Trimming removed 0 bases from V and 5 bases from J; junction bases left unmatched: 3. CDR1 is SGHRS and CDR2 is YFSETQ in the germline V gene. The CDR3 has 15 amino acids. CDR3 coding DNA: TGCGCCAGCAGCTTGGAATGGACAGGGGGAGATACGCAGTATTTT. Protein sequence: CASSLEWTGGDTQYF.

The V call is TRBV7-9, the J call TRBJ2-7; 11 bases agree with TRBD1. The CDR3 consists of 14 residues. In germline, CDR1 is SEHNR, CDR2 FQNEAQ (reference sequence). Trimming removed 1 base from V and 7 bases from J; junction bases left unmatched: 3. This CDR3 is CASSLGRDRGEQYF. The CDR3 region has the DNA TGTGCCAGCAGCTTAGGACGGGACAGGGGGGAGCAGTACTTC.

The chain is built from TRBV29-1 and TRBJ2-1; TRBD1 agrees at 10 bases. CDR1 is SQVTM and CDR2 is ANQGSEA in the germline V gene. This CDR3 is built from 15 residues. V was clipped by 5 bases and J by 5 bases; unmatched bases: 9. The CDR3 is CSVRLWDRGDNEQFF. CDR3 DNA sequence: TGCAGCGTTCGATTATGGGACAGGGGAGACAATGAGCAGTTCTTC.

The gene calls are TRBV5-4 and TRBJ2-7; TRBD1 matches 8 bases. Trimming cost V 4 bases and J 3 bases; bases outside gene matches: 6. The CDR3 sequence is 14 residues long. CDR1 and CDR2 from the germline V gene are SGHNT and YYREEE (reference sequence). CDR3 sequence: CASSPGTGHYEQYF. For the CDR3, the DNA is TGTGCCAGCAGCCCCGGGACAGGCCACTACGAGCAGTACTTC.

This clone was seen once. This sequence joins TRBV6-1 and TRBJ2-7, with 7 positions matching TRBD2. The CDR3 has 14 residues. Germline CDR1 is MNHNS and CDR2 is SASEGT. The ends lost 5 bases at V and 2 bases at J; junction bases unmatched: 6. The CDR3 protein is CASSFPRGAYEQYF. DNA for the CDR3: TGTGCCAGCAGTTTTCCTCGGGGGGCCTACGAGCAGTACTTC.

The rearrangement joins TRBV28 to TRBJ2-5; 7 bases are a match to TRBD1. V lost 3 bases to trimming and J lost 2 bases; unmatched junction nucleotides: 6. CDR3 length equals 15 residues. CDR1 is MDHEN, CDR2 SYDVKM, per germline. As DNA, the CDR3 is TGTGCCAGCAGTTTCCTCAGACAGGGACAAGAGACCCAGTACTTC. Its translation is CASSFLRQGQETQYF.

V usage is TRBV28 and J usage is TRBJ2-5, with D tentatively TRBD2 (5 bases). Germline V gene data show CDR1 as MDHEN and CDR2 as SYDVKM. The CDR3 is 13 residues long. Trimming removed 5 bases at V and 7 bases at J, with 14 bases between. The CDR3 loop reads CASSPAGGGTQYF. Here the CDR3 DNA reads TGTGCCAGCAGTCCCGCGGGCGGTGGGACCCAGTACTTC.

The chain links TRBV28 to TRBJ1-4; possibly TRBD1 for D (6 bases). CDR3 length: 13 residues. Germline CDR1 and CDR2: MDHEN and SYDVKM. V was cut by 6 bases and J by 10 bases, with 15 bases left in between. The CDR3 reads CASSEGGEVKLFF. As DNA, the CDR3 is TGTGCCAGCAGCGAGGGGGGTGAAGTAAAACTGTTTTTT.

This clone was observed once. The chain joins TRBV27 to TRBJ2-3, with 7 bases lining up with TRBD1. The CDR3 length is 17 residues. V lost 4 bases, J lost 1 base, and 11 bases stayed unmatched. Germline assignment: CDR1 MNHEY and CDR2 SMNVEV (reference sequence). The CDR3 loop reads CASSSPRGTPGTDTQYF. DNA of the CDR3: TGTGCCAGCAGTTCGCCCAGGGGGACCCCTGGCACAGATACGCAGTATTTT.

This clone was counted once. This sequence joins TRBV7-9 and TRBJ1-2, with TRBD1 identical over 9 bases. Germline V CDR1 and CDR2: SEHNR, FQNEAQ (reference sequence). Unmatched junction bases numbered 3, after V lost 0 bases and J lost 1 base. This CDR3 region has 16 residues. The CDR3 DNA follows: TGTGCCAGCAGCTTAGCCGGGACAGGGATTAACTATGGCTACACCTTC. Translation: CASSLAGTGINYGYTF. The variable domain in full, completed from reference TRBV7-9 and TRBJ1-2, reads DTGVSQNPRHKITKRGQNVTFRCDPISEHNRLYWYRQTLGQGPEFLTYFQNEAQLEKSRLLSDRFSAERPKGSFSTLEIQRTEQGDSAMYLCASSLAGTGINYGYTFGSGTRLTVV.

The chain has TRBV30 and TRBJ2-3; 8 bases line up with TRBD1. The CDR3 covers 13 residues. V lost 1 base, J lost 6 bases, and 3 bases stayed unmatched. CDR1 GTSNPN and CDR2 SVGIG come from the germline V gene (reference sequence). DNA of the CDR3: TGTGCCTGGAGTGGGACAGGGATGGATACGCAGTATTTT. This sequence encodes CAWSGTGMDTQYF.

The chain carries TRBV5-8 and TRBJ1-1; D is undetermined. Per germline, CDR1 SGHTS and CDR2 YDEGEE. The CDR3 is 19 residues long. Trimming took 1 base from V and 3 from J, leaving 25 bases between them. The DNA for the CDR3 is TGTGCCAGCAGCTTGTCACCGCTCGACTATCACACTGAATACACTGAAGCTTTCTTT. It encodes CASSLSPLDYHTEYTEAFF.

CDR3 region: CASSLTGKPETQYF. As DNA, the CDR3 is TGTGCCAGCAGCCTGACAGGGAAACCAGAGACCCAGTACTTC. The chain carries TRBV6-5 and TRBJ2-5, with 7 bases aligning to TRBD1. V lost 6 bases, J lost 4 bases, and 8 bases stayed unmatched. The CDR3 contains 14 residues. Germline V gene lookup returns CDR1 MNHEY and CDR2 SVGAGI.

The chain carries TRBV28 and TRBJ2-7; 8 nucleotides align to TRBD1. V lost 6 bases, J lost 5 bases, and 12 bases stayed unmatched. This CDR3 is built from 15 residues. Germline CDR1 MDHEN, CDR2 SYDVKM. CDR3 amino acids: CASSSLGRGLNEQYF. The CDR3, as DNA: TGTGCCAGCAGCTCCTTAGGCAGGGGGCTGAACGAGCAGTACTTC. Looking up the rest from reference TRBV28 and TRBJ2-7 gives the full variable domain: DVKVTQSSRYLVKRTGEKVFLECVQDMDHENMFWYRQDPGLGLRLIYFSYDVKMKEKGDIPEGYSVSREKKERFSLILESASTNQTSMYLCASSSLGRGLNEQYFGPGTRLTVT.

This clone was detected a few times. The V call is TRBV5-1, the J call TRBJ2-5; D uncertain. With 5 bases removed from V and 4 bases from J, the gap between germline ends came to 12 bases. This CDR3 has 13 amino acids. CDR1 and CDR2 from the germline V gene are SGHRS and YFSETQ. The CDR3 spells CASSTEAGETQYF. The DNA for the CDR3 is TGCGCCAGCAGTACAGAGGCCGGAGAGACCCAGTACTTC.